This T cell receptor (beta chain) emerged from a study of somatic mutations in cytotoxic T cells in rheumatoid arthritis. The wider study: Flow sorting of some V beta antibody-stained T cells reached nearly 100% purity, with V beta1+ cells also TCRB-sequenced.

The CDR3 runs 15 residues. Per the germline V gene, CDR1 is SGDLS and CDR2 is YYNGEE. Produced via immunoSEQ multiplex PCR; TCRdb's table is partial and in-frame only. The data show about 3,000 clones, roughly nine tenths seen once. Sequences were obtained from CD8+ T cells sorted from blood. The receptor's source is a woman aged 18-30 years with rheumatoid arthritis. The rearrangement joins TRBV9 to TRBJ2-5; 11 bases match TRBD2. The J call may not be correct, given that the DNA end is closer to TRBJ2-7. This CDR3 is CASSSDSGRADEQYF. The CDR3 DNA sequence: TGTGCCAGCAGCTCAGATAGCGGGAGGGCGGACGAGCAGTACTTC.